What follows are 3 T cell receptor beta chains derived from one specimen sequenced in a study of shared clonotypes between healthy human individuals. Here immunoSEQ multiplex PCR was the method, and the copy in TCRdb shows in-frame clones only, minus some. This sample carries 450,000 to 700,000 clones, roughly 95% of them seen once, and the ten largest clones take about 0.11%. CD45RO negativity and positive selection for CCR7 defined naive CD8 cells, a population that excluded terminally differentiated effector memory CD45RA+ cells. Sample: naive CD8+ T cells sorted from blood. The receptors come from a woman under 40 in good health.

This chain uses TRBV5-4 with TRBJ2-3, with D hard to call. V was pared by 0 bases and J by 1 base, with 12 bases between. Per germline, CDR1 SGHNT and CDR2 YYREEE (reference sequence). The CDR3 is 16 amino acids. CDR3 coding DNA: TGTGCCAGCAGCTTGGGAGTTCTGAGCGGCACAGATACGCAGTATTTT. Protein: CASSLGVLSGTDTQYF.

The rearrangement uses TRBV6-5 and TRBJ2-7; 7 bases align to TRBD1. The ends lost 6 bases at V and 4 bases at J; junction bases unmatched: 9. This CDR3 is built from 14 residues. Germline-derived CDR1 and CDR2 are MNHEY and SVGAGI. The CDR3 is CASSAGTATYEQYF. CDR3 DNA: TGTGCCAGCAGCGCAGGGACAGCTACATACGAGCAGTACTTC.

This clone was seen once. CDR3 nucleotide sequence: TGTGCCAGCAGTTTATCCCTAGCGGGAGGCCAAGAGACCCAGTACTTC. Residues: CASSLSLAGGQETQYF. The V gene is TRBV27, the J gene TRBJ2-5; 11 bases agree with TRBD2. Germline lookup yields CDR1 MNHEY and CDR2 SMNVEV (reference sequence). The CDR3 length is 16 residues. With 0 bases clipped from V and 1 base from J, the junction kept 1 base outside the gene matches.